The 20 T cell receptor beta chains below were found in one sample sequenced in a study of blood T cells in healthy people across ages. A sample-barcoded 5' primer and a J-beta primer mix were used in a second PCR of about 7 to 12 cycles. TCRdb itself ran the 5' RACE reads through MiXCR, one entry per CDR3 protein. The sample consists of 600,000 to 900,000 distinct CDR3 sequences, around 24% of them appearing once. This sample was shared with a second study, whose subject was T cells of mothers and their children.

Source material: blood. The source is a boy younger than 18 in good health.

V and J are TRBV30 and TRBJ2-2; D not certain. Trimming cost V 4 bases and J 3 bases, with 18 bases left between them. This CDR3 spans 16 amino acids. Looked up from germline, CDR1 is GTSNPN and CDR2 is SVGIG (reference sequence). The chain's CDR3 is CAWTDRPPRHTGELFF. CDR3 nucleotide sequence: TGTGCCTGGACAGACCGGCCTCCCCGTCACACCGGGGAGCTGTTTTTT.

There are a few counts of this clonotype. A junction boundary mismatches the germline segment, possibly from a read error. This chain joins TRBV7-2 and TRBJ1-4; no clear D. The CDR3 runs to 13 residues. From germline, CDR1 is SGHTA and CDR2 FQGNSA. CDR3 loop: CPSSDTTNEKLFF. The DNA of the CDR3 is TGTCCCAGCAGCGATACAACTAATGAAAAACTGTTTTTT.

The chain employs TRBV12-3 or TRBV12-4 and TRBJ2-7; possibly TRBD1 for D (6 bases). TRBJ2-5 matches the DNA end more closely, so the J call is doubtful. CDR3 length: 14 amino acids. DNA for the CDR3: TGTGCCAGCAGCACCGGGACATTTCAAGAGACCCAGTACTTC. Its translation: CASSTGTFQETQYF.

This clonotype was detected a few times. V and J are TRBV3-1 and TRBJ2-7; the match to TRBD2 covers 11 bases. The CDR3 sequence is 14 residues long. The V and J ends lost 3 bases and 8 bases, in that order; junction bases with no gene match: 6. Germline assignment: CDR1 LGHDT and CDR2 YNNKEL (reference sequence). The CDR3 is CASSHGLAGGKQYF. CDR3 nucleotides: TGTGCCAGCAGCCACGGGCTAGCGGGGGGTAAGCAGTACTTC.

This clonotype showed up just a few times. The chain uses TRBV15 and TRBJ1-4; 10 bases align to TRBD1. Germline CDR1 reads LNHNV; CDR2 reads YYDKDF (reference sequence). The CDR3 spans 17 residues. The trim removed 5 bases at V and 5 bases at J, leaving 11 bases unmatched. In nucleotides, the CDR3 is TGTGCCACCAGCTCCATGGGACAGGGGACCTCAAATGAAAAACTGTTTTTT. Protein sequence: CATSSMGQGTSNEKLFF.

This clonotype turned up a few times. Here the CDR3 DNA reads TGTGCCAGTCGGGGAGCCTCAGGGGGCGCAGATACGCAGTATTTT. Translation gives CASRGASGGADTQYF. The chain couples TRBV19 to TRBJ2-3; TRBD1 matches 8 bases. The CDR3 has 15 amino acids. The V gene's germline CDR1 is LNHDA and CDR2 SQIVND (reference sequence). The V and J ends lost 8 bases and 4 bases, in that order; junction bases with no gene match: 11.

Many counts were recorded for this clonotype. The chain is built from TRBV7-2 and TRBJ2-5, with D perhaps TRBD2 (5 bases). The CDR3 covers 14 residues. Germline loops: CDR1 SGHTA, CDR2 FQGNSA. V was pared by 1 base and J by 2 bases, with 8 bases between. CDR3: CASSLVGEQETQYF. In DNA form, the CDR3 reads TGTGCCAGCAGCTTAGTGGGAGAACAAGAGACCCAGTACTTC. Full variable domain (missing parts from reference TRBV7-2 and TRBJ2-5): GAGVSQSPSNKVTEKGKDVELRCDPISGHTALYWYRQSLGQGLEFLIYFQGNSAPDKSGLPSDRFSAERTGGSVSTLTIQRTQQEDSAVYLCASSLVGEQETQYFGPGTRLLVL.

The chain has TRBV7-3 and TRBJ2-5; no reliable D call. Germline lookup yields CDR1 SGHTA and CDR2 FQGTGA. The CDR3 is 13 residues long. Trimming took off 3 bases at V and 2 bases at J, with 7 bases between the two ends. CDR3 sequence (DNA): TGTGCCAGCAGCTTGTCCCAGCAAGAGACCCAGTACTTC. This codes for CASSLSQQETQYF.

CDR3 nucleotide sequence: TGCAGTGCTCCGCCAGGGCTGCATAACATTCAGTACTTC. Translating it yields CSAPPGLHNIQYF. The V call is TRBV20-1, the J call TRBJ2-4, with D perhaps TRBD1 (5 bases). Trimming took 5 bases from V and 7 from J, leaving 15 bases between them. There are 13 residues in the CDR3. Germline V gene lookup returns CDR1 DFQATT and CDR2 SNEGSKA (reference sequence).

The CDR3 nucleotides read TGCAGTGCCAATAAGGGACTAGCAAGTGATGGGCAGTTCTTC. Its translation is CSANKGLASDGQFF. The gene calls are TRBV20-1 and TRBJ2-1; 9 bases line up with TRBD2. The germline gives CDR1 DFQATT, CDR2 SNEGSKA (reference sequence). Unmatched junction bases numbered 15, after V lost 6 bases and J lost 12 bases. This CDR3 has 14 residues.

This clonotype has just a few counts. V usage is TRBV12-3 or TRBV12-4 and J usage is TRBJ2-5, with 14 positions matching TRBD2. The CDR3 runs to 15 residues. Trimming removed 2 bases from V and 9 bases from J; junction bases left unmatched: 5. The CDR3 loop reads CASSLLGLAGDPQYF. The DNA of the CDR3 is TGTGCCAGCAGTTTATTGGGACTAGCGGGGGATCCCCAGTACTTC.

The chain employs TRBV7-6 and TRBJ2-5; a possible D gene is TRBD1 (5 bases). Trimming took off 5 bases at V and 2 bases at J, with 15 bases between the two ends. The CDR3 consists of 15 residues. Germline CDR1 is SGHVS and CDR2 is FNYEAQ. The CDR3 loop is CASSVFETAQETQYF. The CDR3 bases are TGTGCCAGCAGCGTGTTCGAGACAGCGCAAGAGACCCAGTACTTC.

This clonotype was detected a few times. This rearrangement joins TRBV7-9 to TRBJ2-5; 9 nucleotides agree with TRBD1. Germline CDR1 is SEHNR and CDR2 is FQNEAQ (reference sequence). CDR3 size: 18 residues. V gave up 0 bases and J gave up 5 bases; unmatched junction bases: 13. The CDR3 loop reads CASSLARQGGTLGETQYF. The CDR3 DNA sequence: TGTGCCAGCAGCTTAGCCCGACAGGGGGGGACCCTCGGGGAGACCCAGTACTTC.

The CDR3 spells CASSSTGGHNEQFF. CDR3 sequence (DNA): TGCGCCAGCAGCTCCACAGGGGGTCACAATGAGCAGTTCTTC. V gene TRBV5-1 combines with J gene TRBJ2-1; 8 bases fit TRBD1. With V trimmed by 3 bases and J by 5 bases, 4 bases remained unmatched. CDR3 size: 14 residues. Germline V gene sequence: CDR1 SGHRS, CDR2 YFSETQ.

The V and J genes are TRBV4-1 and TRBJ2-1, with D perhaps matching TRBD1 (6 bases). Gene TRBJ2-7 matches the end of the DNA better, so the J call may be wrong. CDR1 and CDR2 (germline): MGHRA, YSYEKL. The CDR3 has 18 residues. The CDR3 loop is CASSQDHREPYGFDEQYF. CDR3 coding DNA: TGCGCCAGCAGCCAAGATCACAGGGAGCCTTATGGATTTGACGAGCAGTACTTC.

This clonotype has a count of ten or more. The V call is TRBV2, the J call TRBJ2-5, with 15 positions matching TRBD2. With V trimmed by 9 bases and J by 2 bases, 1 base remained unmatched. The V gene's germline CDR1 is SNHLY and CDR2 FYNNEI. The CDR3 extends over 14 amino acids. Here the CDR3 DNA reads TGTGCCAGAGGGACTAGCGGGGGGCAAGAGACCCAGTACTTC. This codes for CARGTSGGQETQYF.

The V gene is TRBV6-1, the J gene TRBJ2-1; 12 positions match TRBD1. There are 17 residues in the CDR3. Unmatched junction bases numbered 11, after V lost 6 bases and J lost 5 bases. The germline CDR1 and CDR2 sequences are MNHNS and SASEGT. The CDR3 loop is CASRRDGTGGPHNEQFF. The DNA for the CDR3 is TGTGCCAGCAGAAGAGACGGGACAGGGGGCCCTCACAATGAGCAGTTCTTC.

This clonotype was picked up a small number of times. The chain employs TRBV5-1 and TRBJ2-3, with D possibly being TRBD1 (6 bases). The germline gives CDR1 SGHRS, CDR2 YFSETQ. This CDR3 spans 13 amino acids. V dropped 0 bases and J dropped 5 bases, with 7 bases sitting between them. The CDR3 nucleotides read TGCGCCAGCAGCTTGGAGGGGGAAGATACGCAGTATTTT. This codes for CASSLEGEDTQYF.

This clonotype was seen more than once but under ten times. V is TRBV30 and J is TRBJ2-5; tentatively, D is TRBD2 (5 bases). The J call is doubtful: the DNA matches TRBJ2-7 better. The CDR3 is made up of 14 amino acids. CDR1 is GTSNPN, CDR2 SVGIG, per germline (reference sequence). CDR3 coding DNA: TGTGCCTGGAGTGTGGACGCGGGCTCCTACGAGCAGTACTTC. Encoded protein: CAWSVDAGSYEQYF.

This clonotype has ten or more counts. The CDR3 sequence is CASSPRSTNEKLFF. The CDR3 DNA reads as TGTGCCAGCTCACCGAGGTCAACTAATGAAAAACTGTTTTTT. V and J are TRBV18 and TRBJ1-4; D is ambiguous. Trimming left V 3 bases short and J 0 bases short, with 5 bases between. CDR3 size: 14 residues. The germline gives CDR1 KGHSH, CDR2 LQKENI.